Reported below is one TCR beta chain. Germline CDR1 reads SGHVS; CDR2 reads FQNEAQ. The CDR3 runs to 19 residues. V trimming: 0 bases; J trimming: 6 bases; junction bases outside the gene matches: 14. This entry is derived from a study of blood T cell repertoires in COVID-19. Study details: Spain, Italy and the United States supplied samples that represented acute and convalescent COVID-19. The analysed material was cDNA or gDNA that came from T cells, B-cell-depleted T cells, or PBMCs.

In the study's own analysis: Reference gene primer amplification gave estimated nucleated cell counts. Measured with immunoSEQ multiplex PCR; TCRdb has only the in-frame clones, and not every one. That table is the source of V, J and clone size, and D and trimming were worked out from the DNA. The sample comprises 250,000 to 300,000 clones, 81% of which are singletons, and around 3% rests with the top ten. This clonotype originated in a woman aged 55-75 years with active or convalescent COVID-19. Sequencing was done on a sample of peripheral blood. The V gene is TRBV7-8, the J gene TRBJ2-3, with TRBD2 matching 11 bases. The CDR3 DNA follows: TGTGCCAGCAGCTTAGCCCGGCTAGCGGGGGGCAAGAGATATGATACGCAGTATTTT. As protein: CASSLARLAGGKRYDTQYF. The full variable domain, completed using reference TRBV7-8 and TRBJ2-3, is GAGVSQSPRYKVAKRGQDVALRCDPISGHVSLFWYQQALGQGPEFLTYFQNEAQLDKSGLPSDRFFAERPEGSVSTLKIQRTQQEDSAVYLCASSLARLAGGKRYDTQYFGPGTRLTVL.